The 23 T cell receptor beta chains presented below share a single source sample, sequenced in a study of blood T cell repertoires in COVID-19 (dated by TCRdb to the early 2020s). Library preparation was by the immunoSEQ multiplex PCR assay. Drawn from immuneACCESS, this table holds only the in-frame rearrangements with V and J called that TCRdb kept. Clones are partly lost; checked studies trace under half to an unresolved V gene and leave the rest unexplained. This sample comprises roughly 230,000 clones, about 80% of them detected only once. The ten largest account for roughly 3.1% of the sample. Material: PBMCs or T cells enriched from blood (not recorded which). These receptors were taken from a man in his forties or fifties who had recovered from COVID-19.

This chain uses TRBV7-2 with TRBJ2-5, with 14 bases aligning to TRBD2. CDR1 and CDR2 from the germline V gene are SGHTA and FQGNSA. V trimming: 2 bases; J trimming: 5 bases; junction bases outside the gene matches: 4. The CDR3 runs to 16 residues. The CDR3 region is CASSLQTSGRGETQYF. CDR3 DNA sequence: TGTGCCAGCAGCTTACAGACTAGCGGGAGGGGGGAGACCCAGTACTTC.

CDR3 coding DNA: TGTGCCAGCAGTTTCGTTGACAGGGAGACGTACGAGCAGTACTTC. The encoded protein is CASSFVDRETYEQYF. The rearrangement uses TRBV27 and TRBJ2-7, with 7 bases matching TRBD1. V was pared by 3 bases and J by 4 bases, with 9 bases of the junction left unmatched. There are 15 residues in the CDR3. The germline gives CDR1 MNHEY, CDR2 SMNVEV (reference sequence).

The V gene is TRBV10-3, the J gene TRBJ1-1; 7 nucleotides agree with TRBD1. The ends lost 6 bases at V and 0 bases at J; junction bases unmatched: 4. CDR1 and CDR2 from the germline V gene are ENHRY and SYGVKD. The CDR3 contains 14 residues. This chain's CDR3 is CAIRRGQLNTEAFF. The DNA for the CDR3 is TGTGCCATCAGGAGGGGACAGTTGAACACTGAAGCTTTCTTT.

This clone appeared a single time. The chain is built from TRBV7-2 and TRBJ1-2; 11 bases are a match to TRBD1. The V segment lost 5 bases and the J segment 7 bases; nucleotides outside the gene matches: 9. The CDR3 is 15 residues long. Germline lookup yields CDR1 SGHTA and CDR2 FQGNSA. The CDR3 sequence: CASSDPGQGVSGYTF. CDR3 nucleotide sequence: TGTGCCAGCAGCGATCCGGGACAGGGGGTCTCTGGCTACACCTTC.

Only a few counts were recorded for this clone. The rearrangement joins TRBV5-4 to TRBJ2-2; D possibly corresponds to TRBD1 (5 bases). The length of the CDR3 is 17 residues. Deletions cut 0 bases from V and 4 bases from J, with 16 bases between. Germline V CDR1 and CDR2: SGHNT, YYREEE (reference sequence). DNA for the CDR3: TGTGCCAGCAGCTTGGTAGGGGTTAGCCCGGGCACCGGGGAGCTGTTTTTT. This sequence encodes CASSLVGVSPGTGELFF.

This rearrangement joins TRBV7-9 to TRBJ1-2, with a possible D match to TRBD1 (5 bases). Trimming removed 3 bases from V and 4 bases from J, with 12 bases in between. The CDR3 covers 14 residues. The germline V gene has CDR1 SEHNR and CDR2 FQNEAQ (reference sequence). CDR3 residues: CASSFAGISYGYTF. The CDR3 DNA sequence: TGTGCCAGCAGCTTTGCAGGGATTAGCTATGGCTACACCTTC.

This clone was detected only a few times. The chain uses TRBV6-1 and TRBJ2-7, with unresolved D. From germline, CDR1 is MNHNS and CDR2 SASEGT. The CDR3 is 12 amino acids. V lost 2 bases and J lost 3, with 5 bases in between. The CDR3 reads CASSEMSYEQYF. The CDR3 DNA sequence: TGTGCCAGCAGTGAAATGAGCTACGAGCAGTACTTC.

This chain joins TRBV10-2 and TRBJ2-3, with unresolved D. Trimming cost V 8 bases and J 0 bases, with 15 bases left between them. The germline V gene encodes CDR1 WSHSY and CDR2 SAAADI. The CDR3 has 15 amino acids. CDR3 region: CASRARRSSTDTQYF. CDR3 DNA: TGCGCCAGCCGCGCGCGACGGAGTAGCACAGATACGCAGTATTTT.

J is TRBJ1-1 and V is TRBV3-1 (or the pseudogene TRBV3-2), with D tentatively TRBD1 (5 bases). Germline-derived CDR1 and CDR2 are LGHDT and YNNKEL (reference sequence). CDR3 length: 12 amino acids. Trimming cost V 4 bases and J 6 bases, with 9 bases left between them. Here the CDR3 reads CASSRGRAEAFF. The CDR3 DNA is TGTGCCAGCAGCCGGGGGAGGGCTGAAGCTTTCTTT.

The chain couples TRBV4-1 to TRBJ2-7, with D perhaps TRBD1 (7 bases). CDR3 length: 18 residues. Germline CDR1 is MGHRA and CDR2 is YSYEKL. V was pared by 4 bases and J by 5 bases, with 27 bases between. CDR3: CASSPEEGGQAQVHEQYF. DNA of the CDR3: TGCGCCAGCAGCCCTGAGGAGGGTGGACAGGCCCAAGTCCACGAGCAGTACTTC.

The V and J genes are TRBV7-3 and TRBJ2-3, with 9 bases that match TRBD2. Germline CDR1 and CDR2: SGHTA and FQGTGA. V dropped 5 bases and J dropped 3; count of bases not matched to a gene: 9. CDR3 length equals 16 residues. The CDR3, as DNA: TGTGCCAGCAGCCCGCGGCTAGCGGGGACGACAGATACGCAGTATTTT. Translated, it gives CASSPRLAGTTDTQYF.

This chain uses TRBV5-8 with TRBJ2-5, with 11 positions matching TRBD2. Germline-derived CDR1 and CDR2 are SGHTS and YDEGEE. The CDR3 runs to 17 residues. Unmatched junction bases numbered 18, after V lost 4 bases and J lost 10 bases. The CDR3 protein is CASSPSRGTSGPGGQYF. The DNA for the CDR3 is TGTGCCAGCAGCCCCTCCCGGGGGACTAGCGGCCCCGGGGGCCAGTACTTC.

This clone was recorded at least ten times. The CDR3: CASSYYGQGASWNPNEKLFF. The DNA of the CDR3 is TGTGCCAGCAGTTACTACGGACAGGGGGCAAGTTGGAATCCTAATGAAAAACTGTTTTTT. This chain connects TRBV6-2 or TRBV6-3 to TRBJ1-4, with 11 bases that match TRBD1. This CDR3 is built from 20 residues. The germline CDR1 and CDR2 sequences are MNHEY and SVGEGT. Unmatched junction bases numbered 13, after V lost 1 base and J lost 3 bases.

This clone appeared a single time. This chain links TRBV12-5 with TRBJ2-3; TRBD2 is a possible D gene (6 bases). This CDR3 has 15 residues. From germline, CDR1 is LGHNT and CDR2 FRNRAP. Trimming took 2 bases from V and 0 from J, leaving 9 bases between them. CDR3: CASGLNSGSTDTQYF. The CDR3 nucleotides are TGTGCTAGTGGTTTGAATAGCGGTAGCACAGATACGCAGTATTTT.

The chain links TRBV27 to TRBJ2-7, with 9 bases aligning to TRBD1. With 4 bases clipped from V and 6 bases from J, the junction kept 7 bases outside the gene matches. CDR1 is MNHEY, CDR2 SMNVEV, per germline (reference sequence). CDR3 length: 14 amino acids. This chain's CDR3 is CASSSQGQGSEQYF. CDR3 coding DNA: TGTGCCAGCAGTTCTCAGGGACAGGGATCCGAGCAGTACTTC.

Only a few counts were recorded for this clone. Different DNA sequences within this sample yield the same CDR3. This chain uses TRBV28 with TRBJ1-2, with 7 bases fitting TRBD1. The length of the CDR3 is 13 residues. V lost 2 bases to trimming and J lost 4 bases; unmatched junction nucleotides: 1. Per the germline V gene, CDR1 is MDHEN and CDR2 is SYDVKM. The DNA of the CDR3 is TGTGCCAGCAGTTTAACAGGGGTCTATGGCTACACCTTC. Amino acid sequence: CASSLTGVYGYTF.

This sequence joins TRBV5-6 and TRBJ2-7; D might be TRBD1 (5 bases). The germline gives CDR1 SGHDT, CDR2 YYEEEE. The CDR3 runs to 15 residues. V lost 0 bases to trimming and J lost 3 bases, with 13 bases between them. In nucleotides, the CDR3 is TGTGCCAGCAGCTTGGAGGGGCCCAGACACTACGAGCAGTACTTC. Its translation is CASSLEGPRHYEQYF.

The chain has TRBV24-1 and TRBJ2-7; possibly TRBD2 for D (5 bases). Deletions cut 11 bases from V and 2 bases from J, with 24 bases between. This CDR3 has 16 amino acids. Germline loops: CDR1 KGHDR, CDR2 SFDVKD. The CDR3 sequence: CAITKPLRTGTYEQYF. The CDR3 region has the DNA TGTGCCATAACAAAACCACTACGGACGGGGACCTACGAGCAGTACTTC.

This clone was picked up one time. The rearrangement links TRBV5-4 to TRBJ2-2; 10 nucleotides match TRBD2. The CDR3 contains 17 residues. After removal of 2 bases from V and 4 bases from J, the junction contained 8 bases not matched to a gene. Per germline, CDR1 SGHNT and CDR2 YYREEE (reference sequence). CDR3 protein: CASSFQSGRAGTGELFF. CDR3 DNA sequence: TGTGCCAGCAGCTTTCAAAGCGGGAGGGCCGGCACCGGGGAGCTGTTTTTT.

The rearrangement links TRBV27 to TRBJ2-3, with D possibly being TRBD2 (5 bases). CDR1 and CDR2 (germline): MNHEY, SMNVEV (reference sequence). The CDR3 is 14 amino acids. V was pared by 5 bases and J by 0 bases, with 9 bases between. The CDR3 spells CASSLRTSTDTQYF. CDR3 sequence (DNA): TGTGCCAGCAGTCTTAGGACTAGCACAGATACGCAGTATTTT.

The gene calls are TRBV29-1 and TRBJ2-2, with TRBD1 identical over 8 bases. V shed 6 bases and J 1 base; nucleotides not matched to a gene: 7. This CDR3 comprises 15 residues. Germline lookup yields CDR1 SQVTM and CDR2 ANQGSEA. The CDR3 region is CSVDGTGRNTGELFF. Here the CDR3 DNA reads TGCAGCGTCGATGGGACAGGAAGGAACACCGGGGAGCTGTTTTTT.

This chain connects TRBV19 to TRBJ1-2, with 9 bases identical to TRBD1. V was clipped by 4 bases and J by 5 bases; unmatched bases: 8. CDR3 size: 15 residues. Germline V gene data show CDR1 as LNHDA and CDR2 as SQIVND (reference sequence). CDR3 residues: CASSKQQGALYGYTF. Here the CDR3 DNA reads TGTGCCAGTAGTAAACAACAGGGGGCATTGTATGGCTACACCTTC.

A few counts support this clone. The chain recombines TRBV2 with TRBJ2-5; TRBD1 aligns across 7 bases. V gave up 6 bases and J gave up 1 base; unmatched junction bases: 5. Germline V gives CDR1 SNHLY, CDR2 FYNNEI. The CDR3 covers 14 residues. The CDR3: CASRLGQIQETQYF. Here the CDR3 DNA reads TGTGCCAGCAGGTTGGGACAGATCCAAGAGACCCAGTACTTC.